The subject of this entry is one T cell receptor (beta chain). Its antigen is not yet known. No per-base quality is available; no much larger clone lies one base away. There are 14 amino acids in the CDR3, from cysteine to phenylalanine inclusive. The CDR3 DNA has 42 bases and is translated from base 1. After removal of 6 bases from V and 4 bases from J, the junction retains 5 bases not matched to a gene. This sample is part of a study of blood T cells in healthy people across ages (dated by TCRdb to 2013 to 2016). About the investigation overall: In model experiments, template switching captured roughly one uniquely barcoded TCR beta cDNA molecule for every two T cells. Using deep sequencing normalized with unique cDNA molecular identifiers, the study measured how TCR beta repertoire diversity changes with age. The donors were divided into four age groups: young (average around 17 years), middle-aged (approximately 41), aged (under 70) and long-lived (nearly 85). Donors of different ages were randomly distributed across sequencing lanes to avoid experimental bias. The study analyzed two additional independent replicas of 1 million unique cDNA reads from the same blood draw for two donors, one aged 18 to 29 and one aged 80 or older. Here is what the overall study found, with its caveats: Total diversity estimates from one million sequenced T cells were considered lower bounds and underestimates. Because donor CMV infection status was unknown, age-related changes in expanded clonotypes were potentially confounded. As age increased, observed TCR beta diversity per million T cells dropped in a roughly linear way, and a significant reduction was already evident by age 40. Conclusive comparison of naive and antigen-experienced compartments was prevented by the profiling of bulk unsorted PBMCs. Compared with the aged group, the long-lived group had more naive CD4+ T cells, fewer expanded clones and increased TCR diversity, suggesting age selection. There was a strong correlation between observed TCR beta diversity and the percentage of naive T cells measured by flow cytometry.

The library was made by 5' RACE. The listed sequencing device is Illumina HiSeq 2500. A second about 7 to 11 cycle PCR used a sample-barcoded 5' primer and a J-beta primer mix. Each TCR beta cDNA molecule received a unique molecular identifier from a template-switch 5' adaptor carrying 12 random nucleotides. Each sample yielded at least 2.5 million CDR3-containing paired-end reads. First-strand cDNA synthesis was performed from all RNA using the Mint cDNA synthesis kit, with priming by a TRBC-specific oligonucleotide. All cDNA was treated with uracil-DNA glycosylase and then went through a first 18-cycle PCR with the universal primers M1SS and BC2_uni_R. In the paper's pipeline: For normalization, 1 million high-quality reads, each with a distinct molecular identifier, were randomly selected from each sample. Reads sharing molecular identifiers were discarded rather than binned into consensus sequences. CDR3 identification, clonotype clustering and error correction used MiTCR with a Q25 quality threshold and the strictest error-elimination algorithm. A nonparametric unseen species model with Euler transformation was used to estimate lower-bound total TCR beta diversity. TCRdb reran the public reads through fastp at Q25 and MiXCR, keeping productive beta chains. One record per CDR3 amino acid sequence lists the most common genes and DNA. For this entry, the V and J calls and clone size follow TCRdb and not the study's own pipeline. The table for this sample lists some 1,500,000 distinct CDR3 sequences; roughly 43% of them were counted only once. Jointly, the top ten make up just over 4% of the sample.

Donors were a few dozen systemically healthy Caucasian individuals from Russia aged 6 to 90 years. Each donor gave around 9.5 milliliters of peripheral blood, collected into EDTA-treated Vacutainer tubes. Ficoll-Paque density-gradient centrifugation was used to isolate PBMCs, with at least 6 million obtained per sample. Trizol reagent was used to extract total RNA from PBMCs, with at least 5.5 micrograms per sample. The percentages of naive CD45RAhigh/CD27high T cells were determined by flow cytometry on a PBMC aliquot from every donor. The V gene is TRBV12-3 or TRBV12-4 and the J gene is TRBJ1-2, and 10 junctional nucleotides match TRBD1. The clonotype comes from a woman under 30 in good health. Material for sequencing was blood. CDR3 region: CASRRDRGAYGYTF. The DNA reads as follows: TGTGCCAGCAGACGGGACAGGGGAGCCTATGGCTACACCTTC.